The 28 T cell receptor beta chains below were found in one sample sequenced in a study of T cells in Graves' hyperthyroidism and ophthalmopathy. TCR beta CDR3 regions were amplified from RNA transcripts. A first-round RT-PCR of the TCR CDR3 used the HTBI primer set. TCRdb fed the multiplex PCR reads into MiXCR, producing one record per CDR3 protein. The table has more than 550,000 distinct CDR3 sequences, around 19% seen once. Sequences were obtained from blood. The receptors come from a woman in her 50s with Graves' hyperthyroidism that later progressed to Graves' ophthalmopathy.

This clonotype was found many times. This chain links TRBV20-1 with TRBJ2-5; TRBD1 is a possible D gene (6 bases). Germline CDR1 and CDR2: DFQATT and SNEGSKA (reference sequence). The CDR3 sequence is 13 residues long. The DNA of the CDR3 is TGCACCACATCGCAGGGACACCTAGAGACCCAGTACTTC. Translated: CTTSQGHLETQYF.

The table lists this clonotype with many counts. The chain joins TRBV2 to TRBJ1-1; weak D call: TRBD1 (6 bases). V lost 10 bases and J 0 bases, leaving 12 bases between the germline ends. The germline V gene encodes CDR1 SNHLY and CDR2 FYNNEI. The CDR3 has 13 residues. The CDR3 DNA reads as TGTGCCAACAGGCAGGGGATGAACACTGAAGCTTTCTTT. Translated, it gives CANRQGMNTEAFF.

The chain uses TRBV27 and TRBJ2-3, with D uncertain. CDR3 length: 12 amino acids. V lost 7 bases to trimming and J lost 3 bases, with 8 bases between them. Germline CDR1 and CDR2: MNHEY and SMNVEV (reference sequence). The CDR3 loop reads CASKERTDTQYF. In DNA form, the CDR3 reads TGTGCCAGCAAGGAGAGGACAGATACGCAGTATTTT.

This clonotype was detected ten times or more. This rearrangement joins TRBV11-2 to TRBJ2-7; TRBD2 matches 7 bases. The CDR3 sequence is 16 residues long. Germline V lookup: CDR1 SGHAT, CDR2 FQNNGV. The V segment lost 4 bases and the J segment 0 bases; nucleotides outside the gene matches: 9. CDR3 loop: CASSSISGVLSYEQYF. The CDR3 region has the DNA TGTGCCAGCAGCTCAATCAGCGGGGTTCTCTCCTACGAGCAGTACTTC.

This clonotype was recorded a few times. The chain carries TRBV15 and TRBJ1-5; D gene unclear. V lost 1 base, J lost 0 bases, and 10 bases lay in between. This CDR3 has 16 amino acids. The germline V gene has CDR1 LNHNV and CDR2 YYDKDF (reference sequence). CDR3 DNA: TGTGCCACCAGCAGAGTGTGGGGATATAGCAATCAGCCCCAGCATTTT. It codes for CATSRVWGYSNQPQHF.

In its sample, this clonotype was seen many times. The chain carries TRBV7-8 and TRBJ2-5; TRBD2 is a possible D gene (6 bases). The CDR3 totals 14 residues. The V end was cut by 5 bases, the J end by 2 bases, with 12 bases between. In germline, CDR1 is SGHVS, CDR2 FQNEAQ. CDR3 in amino acids: CASSVGGVQETQYF. The CDR3 region has the DNA TGTGCCAGCAGCGTAGGCGGGGTTCAAGAGACCCAGTACTTC.

This clonotype was counted only a few times. V gene TRBV27 combines with J gene TRBJ1-5; possibly TRBD1 for D (6 bases). The germline gives CDR1 MNHEY, CDR2 SMNVEV (reference sequence). The CDR3 consists of 14 residues. Trimming stripped 5 bases from V and 7 bases from J, with 15 bases between. CDR3 in amino acids: CASSENRVGQPQHF. The CDR3 DNA follows: TGTGCCAGCAGTGAGAACAGGGTCGGACAGCCCCAGCATTTT.

This clonotype appeared a few times. V usage is TRBV10-3 and J usage is TRBJ2-7; D remains ambiguous. Germline CDR1 is ENHRY and CDR2 is SYGVKD. V dropped 4 bases and J dropped 5 bases, with 9 bases sitting between them. The CDR3 length is 12 residues. CDR3 bases: TGTGCCATCAGTGGAGGTCCCGACGAGCAGTACTTC. Its translation: CAISGGPDEQYF.

This clonotype turned up a few times. The rearrangement uses TRBV7-8 and TRBJ1-5; 9 bases map to TRBD1. V lost 3 bases to trimming and J lost 7 bases; unmatched junction nucleotides: 7. The CDR3 has 15 amino acids. Germline CDR1 is SGHVS and CDR2 is FQNEAQ. CDR3 DNA sequence: TGTGCCAGCAGCTTGGGACAGGGCGGTAGACAGCCCCAGCATTTT. Amino acid sequence: CASSLGQGGRQPQHF. The whole variable domain, remainder taken from reference TRBV7-8 and TRBJ1-5, is GAGVSQSPRYKVAKRGQDVALRCDPISGHVSLFWYQQALGQGPEFLTYFQNEAQLDKSGLPSDRFFAERPEGSVSTLKIQRTQQEDSAVYLCASSLGQGGRQPQHFGDGTRLSIL.

This clonotype appeared many times. The junction differs from germline at one of its ends, possibly a read error. The chain is built from TRBV12-3 or TRBV12-4 and TRBJ2-3, with D tentatively TRBD2 (6 bases). CDR3 size: 14 residues. Written as DNA, the CDR3 is TGTGCCAGCAGTTTAAACGGGGGAACAGACACGCAGTATTTT. Protein sequence: CASSLNGGTDTQYF.

This clonotype was counted many times. This chain links TRBV5-5 with TRBJ2-5; 9 nucleotides agree with TRBD2. The CDR3 length is 16 residues. Germline CDR1 is SGHKS and CDR2 is YYEKEE (reference sequence). V was clipped by 0 bases and J by 1 base; unmatched bases: 4. The CDR3 here is CASSLVGGGAQETQYF. The CDR3 coding sequence is TGTGCCAGCAGCTTGGTTGGCGGGGGGGCCCAAGAGACCCAGTACTTC. The full variable domain, with the rest looked up from reference TRBV5-5 and TRBJ2-5, is DAGVTQSPTHLIKTRGQQVTLRCSPISGHKSVSWYQQVLGQGPQFIFQYYEKEERGRGNFPDRFSARQFPNYSSELNVNALLLGDSALYLCASSLVGGGAQETQYFGPGTRLLVL.

The chain recombines TRBV7-2 with TRBJ2-5; 11 bases match TRBD2. J was trimmed by 2 bases and V by 3 bases; bases with no gene match: 5. The germline gives CDR1 SGHTA, CDR2 FQGNSA. The CDR3 is 16 residues long. The CDR3 DNA sequence: TGTGCCAGCAGCTTCAGGCTAGCGGGGGGACAAGAGACCCAGTACTTC. This translates into CASSFRLAGGQETQYF.

V gene TRBV20-1 combines with J gene TRBJ2-7, with D hard to call. The CDR3 loop spans 14 amino acids. Germline-derived CDR1 and CDR2 are DFQATT and SNEGSKA (reference sequence). Trimming cost V 1 base and J 2 bases, with 12 bases left between them. CDR3 sequence (DNA): TGCAGTGCTAGAGTCCCCTCCGGACCCTACGAGCAGTACTTC. This gives the protein CSARVPSGPYEQYF.

The sample holds one count of this clonotype. With a much larger clone just one base away, this may be a read error. The chain uses TRBV2 and TRBJ1-3; no reliable D call. The CDR3 contains 14 residues. Per the germline V gene, CDR1 is SNHLY and CDR2 is FYNNEI. DNA of the CDR3: TGTGCCAGCAGCGAGGCCCGCTCTGGAAACGCCATATATTTT. This translates into CASSEARSGNAIYF. The full variable domain, in which reference TRBV2 and TRBJ1-3 provide the parts outside the CDR3, is EPEVTQTPSHQVTQMGQEVILRCVPISNHLYFYWYRQILGQKVEFLVSFYNNEISEKSEIFDDQFSVERPDGSNFTLKIRSTKLEDSAMYFCASSEARSGNAIYFGEGSWLTVV.

This clonotype was picked up a small number of times. This chain joins TRBV7-9 and TRBJ1-1; possibly TRBD1 for D (6 bases). Trimming pared 5 bases from V and 4 bases from J, leaving 20 bases between. The CDR3 runs to 16 residues. Germline-derived CDR1 and CDR2 are SEHNR and FQNEAQ (reference sequence). The CDR3 loop is CASSPWGGASGTEAFF. The CDR3 nucleotides are TGTGCCAGCAGCCCGTGGGGGGGGGCTTCGGGCACTGAAGCTTTCTTT. Variable domain in full (rest from reference TRBV7-9 and TRBJ1-1): DTGVSQNPRHKITKRGQNVTFRCDPISEHNRLYWYRQTLGQGPEFLTYFQNEAQLEKSRLLSDRFSAERPKGSFSTLEIQRTEQGDSAMYLCASSPWGGASGTEAFFGQGTRLTVV.

The CDR3 DNA reads TGCAGTGCCGGGGGGACAGGGGGGGCTTCGAACACCGGGGAGCTGTTTTTT. The encoded protein is CSAGGTGGASNTGELFF. This chain uses TRBV20-1 with TRBJ2-2; 11 positions agree with TRBD1. This CDR3 is 17 amino acids long. Germline V gene data show CDR1 as DFQATT and CDR2 as SNEGSKA (reference sequence). The junction had 9 bases not matched to a gene; V was cut back by 6 bases and J by 0 bases.

This clonotype turned up a few times. DNA of the CDR3: TGTGCCACGGGGGATACCAAAAACATTCAGTACTTC. Its protein is CATGDTKNIQYF. V gene TRBV6-1 combines with J gene TRBJ2-4; the D gene is possibly TRBD2 (6 bases). CDR3 size: 12 residues. The germline CDR1 and CDR2 sequences are MNHNS and SASEGT. The V end lost 10 bases, the J end lost 2 bases, and 9 bases lay between the germline ends.

The chain links TRBV20-1 to TRBJ1-6; tentative D call: TRBD1 (6 bases). Germline values: CDR1 DFQATT, CDR2 SNEGSKA (reference sequence). The CDR3 runs 13 residues. Trimming cost V 2 bases and J 10 bases, with 12 bases left between them. CDR3: CSARKQGGSPLHF. CDR3 DNA sequence: TGCAGTGCTAGAAAACAGGGAGGCTCACCCCTCCACTTT.

The gene calls are TRBV6-5 and TRBJ1-2; a possible D gene is TRBD1 (5 bases). The CDR3 consists of 14 residues. Trimming stripped 6 bases from V and 7 bases from J, with 18 bases between. Germline V CDR1 and CDR2: MNHEY, SVGAGI. CDR3 coding DNA: TGTGCCAGCAGCTCCTCGACAGAGGCTGGTGGCTACACCTTC. It specifies CASSSSTEAGGYTF.

This clonotype was seen only a few times. This sequence joins TRBV20-1 and TRBJ1-3; D gene uncertain. The CDR3 has 15 amino acids. Between the trimmed V and J ends, which lost 0 bases and 0 bases, there was a span of 9 bases. CDR1 and CDR2 (germline): DFQATT, SNEGSKA (reference sequence). The CDR3 here is CSARDRTDSGNTIYF. The CDR3 DNA reads TGCAGTGCTAGAGACCGAACCGACTCTGGAAACACCATATATTTT.

The J gene is TRBJ2-5, the V gene TRBV2; D is perhaps TRBD1 or TRBD2 (5 bases each). Germline CDR1 reads SNHLY; CDR2 reads FYNNEI. The CDR3 is 17 residues long. The ends were cut back, 0 bases at V and 2 bases at J, with 16 bases in the middle. CDR3 in DNA: TGTGCCAGCAGTGAAGCCCCGGGACCTACTCATCAAGAGACCCAGTACTTC. Translated, it gives CASSEAPGPTHQETQYF. Together with reference TRBV2 and TRBJ2-5, the CDR3 gives the full variable domain: EPEVTQTPSHQVTQMGQEVILRCVPISNHLYFYWYRQILGQKVEFLVSFYNNEISEKSEIFDDQFSVERPDGSNFTLKIRSTKLEDSAMYFCASSEAPGPTHQETQYFGPGTRLLVL.

This chain links TRBV6-1 with TRBJ1-2, with D possibly TRBD1 on 5 matching bases. Germline CDR1 and CDR2: MNHNS and SASEGT. This CDR3 is built from 14 residues. Trimming stripped 6 bases from V and 4 bases from J, with 15 bases between. CDR3 residues: CASRQTQGFYGYTF. CDR3 coding DNA: TGTGCCAGCAGGCAAACGCAGGGATTCTATGGCTACACCTTC.

The table lists this clonotype with a few counts. This chain joins TRBV20-1 and TRBJ2-3; weak D call: TRBD2 (6 bases). This CDR3 is 15 amino acids long. CDR1 DFQATT and CDR2 SNEGSKA come from the germline V gene (reference sequence). V lost 0 bases, J lost 4 bases, and 14 bases lay in between. Here the CDR3 DNA reads TGCAGTGCTAGAGATCTGCGCGGGGTCCCAGATACGCAGTATTTT. Encoded protein: CSARDLRGVPDTQYF.

The chain employs TRBV20-1 and TRBJ2-5, with 11 bases identical to TRBD2. The length of the CDR3 is 14 residues. The germline gives CDR1 DFQATT, CDR2 SNEGSKA (reference sequence). Trimming cost V 5 bases and J 4 bases; bases outside gene matches: 6. The CDR3 DNA reads TGCAGTGCTCCTACTAGCGGGGGTTCAGAGACCCAGTACTTC. Translated, it gives CSAPTSGGSETQYF.

To note about this clonotype: A clone one base away is much larger, so this may be a read error. This rearrangement joins TRBV20-1 to TRBJ1-5; a possible D gene is TRBD1 (6 bases). V lost 5 bases and J 6 bases, leaving 14 bases between the germline ends. This CDR3 contains 13 residues. CDR1 and CDR2 (germline): DFQATT, SNEGSKA (reference sequence). In DNA form, the CDR3 reads TGCAGTGCTGGCACAGGGCCGGGTCAGCCCCAGCATTTT. Its protein product is CSAGTGPGQPQHF.

This clonotype appeared many times. V gene TRBV11-2 combines with J gene TRBJ2-7, with TRBD2 as a possible D gene (5 bases). V was cut by 6 bases and J by 2 bases, with 11 bases left in between. There are 13 residues in the CDR3. CDR1 SGHAT and CDR2 FQNNGV come from the germline V gene. This chain's CDR3 is CASRQDGAYEQYF. DNA of the CDR3: TGTGCCAGCAGACAAGACGGGGCCTACGAGCAGTACTTC.

This clonotype was counted many times. This chain uses TRBV4-1 with TRBJ1-5, with D uncertain. Trimming took 2 bases from V and 11 from J, leaving 13 bases between them. The CDR3 spans 13 residues. CDR1 and CDR2 from the germline V gene are MGHRA and YSYEKL. The chain's CDR3 is CASSQRLDWTQHF. CDR3 nucleotides: TGCGCCAGCAGCCAAAGACTCGATTGGACCCAGCATTTT.

This clonotype was counted between two and nine times. The chain joins TRBV10-3 to TRBJ1-2; 9 nucleotides match TRBD1. The CDR3 sequence is 14 residues long. Germline-derived CDR1 and CDR2 are ENHRY and SYGVKD. V gave up 7 bases and J gave up 3 bases; unmatched junction bases: 6. CDR3 in DNA: TGTGCCATCACACCGGGACAGGGTCACTATGGCTACACCTTC. This gives the protein CAITPGQGHYGYTF.